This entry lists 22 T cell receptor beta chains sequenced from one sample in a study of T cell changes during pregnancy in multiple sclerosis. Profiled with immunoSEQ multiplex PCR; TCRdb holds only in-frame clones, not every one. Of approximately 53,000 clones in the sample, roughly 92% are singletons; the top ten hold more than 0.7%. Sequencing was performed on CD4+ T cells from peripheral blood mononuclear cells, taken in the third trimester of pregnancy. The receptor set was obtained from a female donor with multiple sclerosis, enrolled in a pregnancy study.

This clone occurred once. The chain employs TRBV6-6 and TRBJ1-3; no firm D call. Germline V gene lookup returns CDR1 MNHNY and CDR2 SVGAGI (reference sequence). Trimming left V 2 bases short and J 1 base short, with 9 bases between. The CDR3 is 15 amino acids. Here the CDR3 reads CASSYDTGSGNTIYF. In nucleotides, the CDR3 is TGTGCCAGCAGTTACGACACCGGATCTGGAAACACCATATATTTT.

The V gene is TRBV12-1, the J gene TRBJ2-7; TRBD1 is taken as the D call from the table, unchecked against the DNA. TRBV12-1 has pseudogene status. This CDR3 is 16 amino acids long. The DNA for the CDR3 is TGTGCCAGCAGCTTTGCTTTGGGACAGGAAGATTACGAGCAGTACTTC. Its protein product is CASSFALGQEDYEQYF.

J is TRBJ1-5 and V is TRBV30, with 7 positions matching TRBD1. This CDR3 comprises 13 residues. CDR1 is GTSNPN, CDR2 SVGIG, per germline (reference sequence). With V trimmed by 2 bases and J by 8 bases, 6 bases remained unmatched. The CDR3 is CAWSRQGPEPQHF. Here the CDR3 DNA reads TGTGCCTGGAGTAGACAGGGACCGGAGCCCCAGCATTTT.

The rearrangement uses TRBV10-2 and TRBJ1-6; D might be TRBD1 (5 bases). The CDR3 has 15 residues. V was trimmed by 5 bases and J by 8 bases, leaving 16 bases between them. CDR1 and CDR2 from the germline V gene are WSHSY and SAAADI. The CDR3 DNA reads TGCGCCAGCAGTCCGGGAGGGGCCCCCCATTCACCCCTCCACTTT. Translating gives CASSPGGAPHSPLHF.

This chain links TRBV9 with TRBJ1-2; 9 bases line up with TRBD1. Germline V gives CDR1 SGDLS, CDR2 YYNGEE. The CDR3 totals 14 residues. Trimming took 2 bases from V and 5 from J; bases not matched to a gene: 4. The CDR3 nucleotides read TGTGCCAGCAGCGTGGGACAGGGCGTATATGGCTACACCTTC. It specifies CASSVGQGVYGYTF.

CDR3 bases: TGTGCCAGCAGTGAACTTCCTAACTATGGCTACACCTTC. Translation: CASSELPNYGYTF. The genes are TRBV6-1 and TRBJ1-2; D remains unclear. CDR1 MNHNS and CDR2 SASEGT come from the germline V gene. The CDR3 sequence is 13 residues long. V was shortened by 2 bases and J by 0 bases, with 4 bases between the two germline ends.

The CDR3 DNA reads TGTGCCATCAGTTCTGCGGCTTCCTCCCAAGGGGAGCCCCAGCATTTT. Translation gives CAISSAASSQGEPQHF. The gene calls are TRBV10-3 and TRBJ1-5; tentative D call: TRBD1 (5 bases). Germline CDR1 and CDR2: ENHRY and SYGVKD. The V end was cut by 5 bases, the J end by 8 bases, with 22 bases between. The CDR3 totals 16 residues.

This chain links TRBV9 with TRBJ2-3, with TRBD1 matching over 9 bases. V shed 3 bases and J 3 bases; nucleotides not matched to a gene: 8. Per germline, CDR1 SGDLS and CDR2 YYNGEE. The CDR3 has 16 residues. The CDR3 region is CASSAGQGTWTDTQYF. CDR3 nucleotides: TGTGCCAGCAGCGCCGGACAGGGGACGTGGACAGATACGCAGTATTTT.

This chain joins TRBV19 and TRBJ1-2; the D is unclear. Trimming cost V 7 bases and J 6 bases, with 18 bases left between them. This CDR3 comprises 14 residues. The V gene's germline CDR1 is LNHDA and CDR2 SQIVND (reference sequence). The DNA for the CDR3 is TGTGCCAGTAAGGCTAGGAGCAATTTGGATGGCTACACCTTC. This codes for CASKARSNLDGYTF.

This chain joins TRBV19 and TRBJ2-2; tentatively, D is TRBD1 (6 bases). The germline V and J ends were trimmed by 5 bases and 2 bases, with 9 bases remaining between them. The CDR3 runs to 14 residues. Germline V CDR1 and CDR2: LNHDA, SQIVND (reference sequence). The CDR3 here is CASSLTGNTGELFF. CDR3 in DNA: TGTGCCAGTAGTTTGACAGGCAACACCGGGGAGCTGTTTTTT.

In DNA form, the CDR3 reads TGTGCCAGCAGCTTAACGGGGACAGGGGGCTCGAGTAGCACTGAAGCTTTCTTT. Translation: CASSLTGTGGSSSTEAFF. V gene TRBV7-3 combines with J gene TRBJ1-1; 12 bases map to TRBD1. The germline gives CDR1 SGHTA, CDR2 FQGTGA. The CDR3 consists of 18 residues. V was pared by 0 bases and J by 4 bases, with 9 bases of the junction left unmatched.

CDR3 nucleotide sequence: TGCAGCGTTGATCTACTCCTCACTGAAGCTTTCTTT. Its translation: CSVDLLLTEAFF. The rearrangement links TRBV29-1 to TRBJ1-1; D not certain. Trimming shortened V by 3 bases and J by 4 bases, and 9 bases separated the two germline ends. This CDR3 is built from 12 residues. The germline CDR1 and CDR2 sequences are SQVTM and ANQGSEA.

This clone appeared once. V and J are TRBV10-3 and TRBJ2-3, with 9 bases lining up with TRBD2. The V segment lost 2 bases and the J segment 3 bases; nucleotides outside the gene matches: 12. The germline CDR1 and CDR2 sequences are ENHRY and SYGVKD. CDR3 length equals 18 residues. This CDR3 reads CAISERQLAGDLTDTQYF. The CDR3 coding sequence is TGTGCCATCAGTGAGCGCCAGTTAGCGGGGGACCTAACAGATACGCAGTATTTT.

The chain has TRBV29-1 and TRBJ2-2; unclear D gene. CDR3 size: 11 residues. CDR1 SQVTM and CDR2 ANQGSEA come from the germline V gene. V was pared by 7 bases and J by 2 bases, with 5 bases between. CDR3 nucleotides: TGCAGCGGTAGCAACACCGGGGAGCTGTTTTTT. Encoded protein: CSGSNTGELFF.

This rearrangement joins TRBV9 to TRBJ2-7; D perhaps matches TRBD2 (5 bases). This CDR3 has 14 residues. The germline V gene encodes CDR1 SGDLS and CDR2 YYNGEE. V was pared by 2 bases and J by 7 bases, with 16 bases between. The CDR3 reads CASSVRGFPNEQYF. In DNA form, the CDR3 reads TGTGCCAGCAGCGTGCGAGGGTTTCCTAATGAGCAGTACTTC.

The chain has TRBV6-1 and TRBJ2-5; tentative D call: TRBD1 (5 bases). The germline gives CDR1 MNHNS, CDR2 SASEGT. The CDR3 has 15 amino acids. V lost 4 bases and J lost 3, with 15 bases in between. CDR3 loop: CASSVQGWLEETQYF. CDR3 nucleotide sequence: TGTGCCAGCAGTGTCCAGGGTTGGCTCGAAGAGACCCAGTACTTC.

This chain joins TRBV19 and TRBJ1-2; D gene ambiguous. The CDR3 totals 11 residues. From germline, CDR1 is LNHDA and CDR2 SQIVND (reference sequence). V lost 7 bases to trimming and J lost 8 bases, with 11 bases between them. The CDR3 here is CASTRAGGYTF. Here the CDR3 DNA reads TGTGCCAGTACCCGAGCGGGGGGCTACACCTTC.

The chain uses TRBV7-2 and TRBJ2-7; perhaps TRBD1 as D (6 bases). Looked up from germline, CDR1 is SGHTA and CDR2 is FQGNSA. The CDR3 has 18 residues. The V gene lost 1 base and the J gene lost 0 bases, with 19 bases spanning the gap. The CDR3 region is CASSLVGTPRPSSYEQYF. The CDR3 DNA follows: TGTGCCAGCAGCTTAGTGGGGACACCCCGTCCTAGCTCCTACGAGCAGTACTTC.

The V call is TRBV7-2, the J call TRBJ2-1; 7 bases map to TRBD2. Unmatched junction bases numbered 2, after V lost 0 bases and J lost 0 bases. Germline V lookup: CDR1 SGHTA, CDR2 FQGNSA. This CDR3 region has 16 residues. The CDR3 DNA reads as TGTGCCAGCAGCTTAGCCGGGACTAACTCCTACAATGAGCAGTTCTTC. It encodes CASSLAGTNSYNEQFF.

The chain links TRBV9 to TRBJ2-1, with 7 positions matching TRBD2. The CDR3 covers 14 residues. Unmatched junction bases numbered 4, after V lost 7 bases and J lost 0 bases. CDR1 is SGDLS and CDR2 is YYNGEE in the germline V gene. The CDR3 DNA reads TGTGCCAGCGTCGGGGGGAGCTCCTACAATGAGCAGTTCTTC. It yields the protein CASVGGSSYNEQFF.

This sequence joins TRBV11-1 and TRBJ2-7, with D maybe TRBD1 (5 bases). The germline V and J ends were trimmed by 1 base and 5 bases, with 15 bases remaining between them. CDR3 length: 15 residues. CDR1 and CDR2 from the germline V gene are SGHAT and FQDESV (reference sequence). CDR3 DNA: TGTGCCAGCAGCTTAGGCCAGGGTTTCATCAACGAGCAGTACTTC. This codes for CASSLGQGFINEQYF. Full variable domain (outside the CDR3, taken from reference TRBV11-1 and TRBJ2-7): EAEVAQSPRYKITEKSQAVAFWCDPISGHATLYWYRQILGQGPELLVQFQDESVVDDSQLPKDRFSAERLKGVDSTLKIQPAELGDSAMYLCASSLGQGFINEQYFGPGTRLTVT.

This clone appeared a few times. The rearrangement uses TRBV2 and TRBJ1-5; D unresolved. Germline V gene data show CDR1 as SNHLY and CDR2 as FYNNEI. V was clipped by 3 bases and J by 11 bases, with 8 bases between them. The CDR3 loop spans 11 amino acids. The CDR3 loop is CASSDFGAQHF. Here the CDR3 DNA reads TGTGCCAGCAGTGATTTCGGGGCCCAGCATTTT.